This TCR beta chain was captured in a study of cytomegalovirus exposure and HLA in healthy donors. Overall study findings and caveats: Researchers reported in a later analysis that a missense DCLRE1C variant was tied to TCR beta V- and J-gene trimming. A likely sequencing artifact accounted for one observed cluster of highly shared sequence variants. Common viral pathogens (according to a later analysis) appeared linked to several of the most significant clusters.

For this clone: Its antigen is unknown.

Although they were nominally healthy when sampled, donors likely had unrecorded immune exposures. A multiplex PCR was run with 60 Vbeta primers and 13 Jbeta primers. Using immunoSEQ multiplex PCR, the repertoire was profiled, and TCRdb retains in-frame clones only, with some absent. The sample gives about 85,000 clones, 60% to 80% of which show up once; about 2% is in the top ten. Germline V gene data show CDR1 as SGDLS and CDR2 as YYNGEE. Trimming shortened V by 1 base and J by 7 bases, and 11 bases separated the two germline ends. This CDR3 is 13 amino acids long. Sequencing input: PBMCs. This receptor was obtained from a boy between 5 and 17 years old in good health and CMV-seronegative. The V call is TRBV9, the J call TRBJ1-1; D remains ambiguous. Here the CDR3 reads CASSVWVADEAFF. DNA of the CDR3: TGTGCCAGCAGCGTATGGGTAGCCGATGAAGCTTTCTTT. The whole variable domain, remainder taken from reference TRBV9 and TRBJ1-1, is DSGVTQTPKHLITATGQRVTLRCSPRSGDLSVYWYQQSLDQGLQFLIQYYNGEERAKGNILERFSAQQFPDLHSELNLSSLELGDSALYFCASSVWVADEAFFGQGTRLTVV.